This T cell receptor (beta chain) derives from a study of T cell responses to AZD1222 COVID-19 vaccine. There are 18 residues in the CDR3. Germline CDR1 reads SGHTA; CDR2 reads FQGTGA. Trimming shortened V by 1 base and J by 1 base, and 18 bases separated the two germline ends. Concerning this clone itself: Its antigen is not known.

The repertoire was sequenced with immunoSEQ multiplex PCR; TCRdb's copy has only in-frame clones and lacks some. This table has about 76,000 clones, about 80% appearing once. Findings and caveats of the study: Seropositivity was recorded at baseline in only 6 or 7 AZD1222 recipients. Vaccine-associated CD4 TCRs spanned spike, dominant at 160-218 and 743-854. Clonal diversity was possibly underestimated; the donors were predominantly white British and more often female. In the spike-specific TCR repertoire, nearly half reportedly target unmutated variant regions.

Material: peripheral blood, obtained 28 days after the second dose of the MenACWY control vaccine. The TCR was taken from an adult who received the MenACWY meningococcal vaccine as a control. V gene TRBV7-3 combines with J gene TRBJ2-3, with a possible D match to TRBD2 (5 bases). Here the CDR3 reads CASSLMGPFSGGTDTQYF. DNA for the CDR3: TGTGCCAGCAGCTTAATGGGTCCCTTCAGCGGCGGCACAGATACGCAGTATTTT.